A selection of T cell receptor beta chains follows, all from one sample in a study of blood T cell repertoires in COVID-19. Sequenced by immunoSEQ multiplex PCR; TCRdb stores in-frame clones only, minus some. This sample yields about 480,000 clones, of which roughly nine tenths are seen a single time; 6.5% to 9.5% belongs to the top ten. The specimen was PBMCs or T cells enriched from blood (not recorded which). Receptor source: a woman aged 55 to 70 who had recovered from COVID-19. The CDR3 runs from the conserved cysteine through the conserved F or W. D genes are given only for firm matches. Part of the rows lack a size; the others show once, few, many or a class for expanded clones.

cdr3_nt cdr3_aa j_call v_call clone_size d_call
TGTGCCACCAGCAAAGGGACAGGGAGTAACGAGCAGTACTTC CATSKGTGSNEQYF TRBJ2-7 TRBV15 . TRBD1
TGTGCCAGCAGTGGAGGGCAGAGTTACAATGAGCAGTTCTTC CASSGGQSYNEQFF TRBJ2-1 TRBV2 . .
TGTGCCAGCAGCCAAGGGGCAGCGGGGGCTACAGATACGCAGTATTTT CASSQGAAGATDTQYF TRBJ2-3 TRBV3-1/TRBV3-2 . TRBD2
TGCGCCAGCAGCCAAGATTCTGGCCCCACGAGGATGGAGCCCCAGCATTTT CASSQDSGPTRMEPQHF TRBJ1-5 TRBV4-1 . .
TGTGCCAGTAACCCCGGGAGGGTTAACTATGGCTACACCTTC CASNPGRVNYGYTF TRBJ1-2 TRBV19 . .
TGTGCCAGTAGTATTGGCGGGGGGCCCACCGGGGAGCTGTTTTTT CASSIGGGPTGELFF TRBJ2-2 TRBV19 once TRBD2
TGTGCCAGCAGCTTACTGGGACAGGGATCCACAGATACGCAGTATTTT CASSLLGQGSTDTQYF TRBJ2-3 TRBV7-9 . TRBD1
TGTGCCAGCAGCGTAGACTACACCGGGGAGCTGTTTTTT CASSVDYTGELFF TRBJ2-2 TRBV9 . .
TGCGCCAGCAGCTTGGGGCCAGTCACCCAAGAGACCCAGTACTTC CASSLGPVTQETQYF TRBJ2-5 TRBV5-1 . .
TGTGCCTGGGCGGCGGAAGGATGGGAAAAACTGTTTTTT CAWAAEGWEKLFF TRBJ1-4 TRBV30 . .
TGTGCCAGCAGCCAAGATTTGGACAGCATCTATAATTCACCCCTCCACTTT CASSQDLDSIYNSPLHF TRBJ1-6 TRBV4-2 . .
TGTGCCAGCAGCCCGTGGTCCCCTTTTCGGGATGAAAAACTGTTTTTT CASSPWSPFRDEKLFF TRBJ1-4 TRBV11-2 . .
TGTGCCAGCTCATCGGGACATGGTACGCAGTATTTT CASSSGHGTQYF TRBJ2-3 TRBV18 . .
TGTGCCAGTATCGATCTCGGGGGAGGCTACACCTTC CASIDLGGGYTF TRBJ1-2 TRBV19 . .
TGTGCCAGCTCTCCCGGACAGCTCAACTATGGCTACACCTTC CASSPGQLNYGYTF TRBJ1-2 TRBV18 . .
TGTGCCACCAGCAGAGACAGTTCAGCCGGGGAGCTGTTTTTT CATSRDSSAGELFF TRBJ2-2 TRBV15 . .
TGTGCCACCAGCAGAGTGGGACAGCCTTCACCCCTCCACTTT CATSRVGQPSPLHF TRBJ1-6 TRBV15 . TRBD1
TGCAGTGGAAGGAGGGCCTACGAGCAGTACTTC CSGRRAYEQYF TRBJ2-7 TRBV20-1 . .
TGTGCCAGCAGCCTGACTAGCGGGGGGGAGAATGAGCAGTTCTTC CASSLTSGGENEQFF TRBJ2-1 TRBV7-8 . TRBD2
TGTGCTAGTGGAACCCTCGGGGGGACTAATGAAAAACTGTTTTTT CASGTLGGTNEKLFF TRBJ1-4 TRBV12-5 . .
TGTGCCAGCAGTTTCAGTTTCGAAAAACTGTTTTTT CASSFSFEKLFF TRBJ1-4 TRBV6-6 . .
TGTGCCAGCAGTTGGGGGGTGGCTCAGCCCCAGCATTTT CASSWGVAQPQHF TRBJ1-5 TRBV6-5 . .
TGTGCCAGCAGCCGACCTGGGAGCGGGGTAAACACCGGGGAGCTGTTTTTT CASSRPGSGVNTGELFF TRBJ2-2 TRBV7-9 . TRBD2
TGTGCCAGCAGTGAACGAGGGCGGGGGCCATACAATGAGCAGTTCTTC CASSERGRGPYNEQFF TRBJ2-1 TRBV6-1 . .
TGTGCCAGCAGCAAACGGAAAACGCGGCAGGGTAATTCACCCCTCCACTTT CASSKRKTRQGNSPLHF TRBJ1-6 TRBV21-1 . .
TGTGCCAGCAGTGAATCGGGGGGGCTGAGGGCAGCTTATGGCTACACCTTC CASSESGGLRAAYGYTF TRBJ1-2 TRBV25-1 . .
TGTGCCAGCAGCGTAGGAGGGGGAGTCTATGGCTACACCTTC CASSVGGGVYGYTF TRBJ1-2 TRBV9 . .
TGTGCCAGCAGCCAAATTGCGGGGGCTCCCTACGAGCAGTACTTC CASSQIAGAPYEQYF TRBJ2-7 TRBV3-1/TRBV3-2 . .
TGTGCCAGTAGTTTCCTTTTGGGACAGGGAAACACCATATATTTT CASSFLLGQGNTIYF TRBJ1-3 TRBV19 . TRBD1
TGCGCCACCCCGGGACTAGCCGTTTTCGAGCAGTTCTTC CATPGLAVFEQFF TRBJ2-1 TRBV10-1 . TRBD2